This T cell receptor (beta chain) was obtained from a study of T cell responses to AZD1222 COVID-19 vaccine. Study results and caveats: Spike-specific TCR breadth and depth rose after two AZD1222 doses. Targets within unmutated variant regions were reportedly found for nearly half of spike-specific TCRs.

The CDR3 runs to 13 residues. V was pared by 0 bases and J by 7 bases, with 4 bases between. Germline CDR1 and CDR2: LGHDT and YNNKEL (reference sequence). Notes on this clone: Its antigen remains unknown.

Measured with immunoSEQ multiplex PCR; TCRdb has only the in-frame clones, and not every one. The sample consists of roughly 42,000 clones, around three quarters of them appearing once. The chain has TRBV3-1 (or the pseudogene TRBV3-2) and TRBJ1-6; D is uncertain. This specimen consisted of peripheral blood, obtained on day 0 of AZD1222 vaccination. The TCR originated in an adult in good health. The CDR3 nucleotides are TGTGCCAGCAGCCAAGAAACCAATTCACCCCTCCACTTT. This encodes CASSQETNSPLHF.